These 9 T cell receptor beta chains were all obtained from the same sample, sequenced in a study of siplizumab effects on memory and regulatory T cells. The repertoire was sequenced with immunoSEQ multiplex PCR; TCRdb's copy has only in-frame clones and lacks some. The table records 100,000 or so clones, around nine tenths of them present only once. Sample: CD4+ T cells sorted from blood. The receptor source for this set is a human donor in good health.

This clone was seen more than once but under ten times. The V call is TRBV28, the J call TRBJ1-5, with D hard to call. Germline V gene sequence: CDR1 MDHEN, CDR2 SYDVKM. This CDR3 spans 14 amino acids. V lost 6 bases and J lost 6, with 15 bases in between. This chain's CDR3 is CASRFGLSSQPQHF. CDR3 nucleotide sequence: TGTGCCAGCAGGTTTGGCCTTTCGAGTCAGCCCCAGCATTTT.

This chain links TRBV28 with TRBJ1-4; D unclear. Germline V CDR1 and CDR2: MDHEN, SYDVKM. V lost 1 base, J lost 0 bases, and 12 bases lay in between. CDR3 length: 17 residues. The CDR3 is CASSLSGPGPTNEKLFF. In nucleotides, the CDR3 is TGTGCCAGCAGTTTATCTGGGCCCGGGCCAACTAATGAAAAACTGTTTTTT.

This chain uses TRBV6-5 with TRBJ2-7; tentative D call: TRBD1 (5 bases). V dropped 6 bases and J dropped 4 bases, with 13 bases sitting between them. Germline CDR1 reads MNHEY; CDR2 reads SVGAGI. The CDR3 consists of 13 residues. CDR3 loop: CASRADKFYEQYF. CDR3 nucleotides: TGTGCCAGCAGGGCGGACAAATTTTACGAGCAGTACTTC.

The chain has TRBV5-5 and TRBJ2-3, with 8 bases aligning to TRBD1. The CDR3 sequence is 17 residues long. Germline V CDR1 and CDR2: SGHKS, YYEKEE (reference sequence). V lost 6 bases, J lost 4 bases, and 16 bases stayed unmatched. CDR3 in amino acids: CASINHLTGELADTQYF. The CDR3 DNA sequence: TGTGCCAGCATCAACCACCTGACAGGGGAACTAGCAGATACGCAGTATTTT.

The J gene is TRBJ2-3, the V gene TRBV27, with D unresolved. This CDR3 has 13 residues. CDR1 and CDR2 (germline): MNHEY, SMNVEV (reference sequence). V was pared by 6 bases and J by 0 bases, with 7 bases between. The CDR3 loop reads CASRKTSTDTQYF. In DNA, the CDR3 is TGTGCCAGCAGGAAGACTAGCACAGATACGCAGTATTTT.

There are a few counts of this clone. This chain uses TRBV2 with TRBJ2-2, with 9 bases that match TRBD1. Losses at the gene ends were 6 bases for V and 5 bases for J; bases not matched to a gene: 4. CDR3 length: 14 amino acids. Germline values: CDR1 SNHLY, CDR2 FYNNEI. This chain's CDR3 is CASSGTGRTGELFF. The CDR3 region has the DNA TGTGCCAGCAGCGGGACAGGGCGGACCGGGGAGCTGTTTTTT.

The chain links TRBV19 to TRBJ2-4; 7 nucleotides match TRBD2. V was clipped by 4 bases and J by 0 bases; unmatched bases: 6. The length of the CDR3 is 16 residues. CDR1 and CDR2 from the germline V gene are LNHDA and SQIVND (reference sequence). CDR3: CASSTIAGLAKNIQYF. The CDR3, as DNA: TGTGCCAGTAGTACAATAGCGGGTCTAGCCAAAAACATTCAGTACTTC.

This clone is a singleton in its sample. This chain connects TRBV28 to TRBJ2-5, with D possibly matching TRBD1 (5 bases). This CDR3 contains 15 residues. Germline lookup yields CDR1 MDHEN and CDR2 SYDVKM. V was clipped by 1 base and J by 1 base, with 10 bases between them. The CDR3 reads CASSLFGASQETQYF. The CDR3, as DNA: TGTGCCAGCAGTTTATTTGGGGCCAGCCAAGAGACCCAGTACTTC.

This clone has a count of ten or more. J is TRBJ1-3 and V is TRBV10-3; TRBD1 matches at 7 bases. Germline CDR1 is ENHRY and CDR2 is SYGVKD. With 2 bases clipped from V and 2 bases from J, the junction kept 9 bases outside the gene matches. The CDR3 runs to 17 residues. In DNA, the CDR3 is TGTGCCATCAGTGAGGGGACAGTTTGGATTACTGGAAACACCATATATTTT. Its protein product is CAISEGTVWITGNTIYF.